Below are 16 T cell receptor beta chains sequenced from a single sample in a study of control samples from healthy donors and cancer patients. Sequencing used immunoSEQ multiplex PCR; TCRdb keeps in-frame clones, though not all of them. Counted here are approximately 120,000 clones, approximately 90% occurring once; the ten biggest clones make up roughly 15%. Sequencing was performed on blood. The receptor source for this set is a woman in her forties or fifties in good health.

The chain carries TRBV7-3 and TRBJ2-5; no definite D call. CDR3 length equals 15 residues. Germline loops: CDR1 SGHTA, CDR2 FQGTGA. Trimming took off 2 bases at V and 0 bases at J, with 10 bases between the two ends. CDR3 coding DNA: TGTGCCAGCAGCTTATCCGGGTATTACCAAGAGACCCAGTACTTC. Protein product: CASSLSGYYQETQYF.

This chain links TRBV5-6 with TRBJ1-4, with a weak D call TRBD1 (5 bases). Germline-derived CDR1 and CDR2 are SGHDT and YYEEEE. This CDR3 contains 13 residues. V was clipped by 3 bases and J by 4 bases, with 7 bases between them. As DNA, the CDR3 is TGTGCCAGCAGCTGGCAGGGTAATGAAAAACTGTTTTTT. Translated, it gives CASSWQGNEKLFF.

The V gene is TRBV4-1, the J gene TRBJ2-1, with TRBD1 matching 8 bases. CDR1 is MGHRA, CDR2 YSYEKL, per germline. The CDR3 loop spans 15 amino acids. J was trimmed by 3 bases and V by 4 bases; bases with no gene match: 5. The CDR3 bases are TGCGCCAGCAGCCGCGCGGACAGGGACTACAATGAGCAGTTCTTC. Encoded protein: CASSRADRDYNEQFF.

The chain is built from TRBV1 and TRBJ2-3. TRBV1 is recorded as a pseudogene. This CDR3 region has 17 residues. CDR3 bases: TGCACCAGCAGCCAGCTCTTCGGACCCTTTGGCACAGATACGCAGTATTTT. Translated, it gives CTSSQLFGPFGTDTQYF.

V usage is TRBV7-4 and J usage is TRBJ2-7; TRBD2 might be the D (5 bases). Trimming shortened V by 8 bases and J by 3 bases, and 5 bases separated the two germline ends. This CDR3 region has 10 residues. Germline V lookup: CDR1 SGHVT, CDR2 SQSDAQ. This CDR3 reads CASGLYEQYV. The CDR3 coding sequence is TGTGCCAGCGGACTCTACGAGCAGTACGTC.

This chain uses TRBV5-1 with TRBJ2-1; 7 nucleotides agree with TRBD2. Germline V CDR1 and CDR2: SGHRS, YFSETQ. The CDR3 extends over 16 amino acids. The V gene end was trimmed by 1 base and the J gene end by 4 bases; junction bases not matched to a gene: 8. In DNA, the CDR3 is TGCGCCAGCAGCTTGTTCCCGGGACTAACGTACAATGAGCAGTTCTTC. Translated, it gives CASSLFPGLTYNEQFF.

The chain combines TRBV4-3 with TRBJ1-1, with unresolved D. V shed 0 bases and J shed 4 bases, with 12 bases lying between them. CDR3 length: 15 amino acids. Germline CDR1 is LGHNA and CDR2 is YSLEER. The CDR3 DNA follows: TGCGCCAGCAGCCAAGATCGTGCAGGTGGCACTGAAGCTTTCTTT. This codes for CASSQDRAGGTEAFF.

The gene calls are TRBV7-2 and TRBJ2-5, with 7 bases that match TRBD2. The CDR3 consists of 15 residues. CDR1 is SGHTA, CDR2 FQGNSA, per germline. The trim removed 4 bases at V and 4 bases at J, leaving 9 bases unmatched. In DNA form, the CDR3 reads TGTGCCAGCAGCTCCGTGGGGGGGGACGCAGAGACCCAGTACTTC. This codes for CASSSVGGDAETQYF.

This chain connects TRBV6-2 or TRBV6-3 to TRBJ2-2; D unresolved. V dropped 6 bases and J dropped 6 bases, with 11 bases sitting between them. Germline V CDR1 and CDR2: MNHEY, SVGEGT. This CDR3 is 13 amino acids long. The CDR3 nucleotides are TGTGCCAGCAGCCCCCTCAATGCCGGGGAGCTGTTTTTT. Residues: CASSPLNAGELFF.

V and J are TRBV6-1 and TRBJ2-1, with 8 positions matching TRBD1. CDR1 and CDR2 from the germline V gene are MNHNS and SASEGT. The CDR3 contains 15 residues. The ends lost 2 bases at V and 6 bases at J; junction bases unmatched: 6. CDR3 nucleotides: TGTGCCAGCAGTGAATTGGGGACAGGTCGCAATGAGCAGTTCTTC. It codes for CASSELGTGRNEQFF.

The chain has TRBV7-2 and TRBJ1-1, with TRBD1 as a possible D gene (5 bases). Trimming took off 1 base at V and 10 bases at J, with 7 bases between the two ends. In germline, CDR1 is SGHTA, CDR2 FQGNSA. The CDR3 has 11 residues. DNA for the CDR3: TGTGCCAGCAGCTTAGGGGGGGGAGCTTTCTTT. Amino acids: CASSLGGGAFF. Filled out from reference TRBV7-2 and TRBJ1-1, the complete variable domain reads GAGVSQSPSNKVTEKGKDVELRCDPISGHTALYWYRQSLGQGLEFLIYFQGNSAPDKSGLPSDRFSAERTGGSVSTLTIQRTQQEDSAVYLCASSLGGGAFFGQGTRLTVV.

The chain has TRBV19 and TRBJ2-1; possible D gene TRBD2, 6 bases. The germline CDR1 and CDR2 sequences are LNHDA and SQIVND (reference sequence). This CDR3 has 16 residues. The V end lost 7 bases, the J end lost 8 bases, and 24 bases lay between the germline ends. CDR3 in DNA: TGTGCCAGTACCCCCCCCGGAGGGCCGGTCTTGGATGAGCAGTTCTTC. Translated, it gives CASTPPGGPVLDEQFF.

The CDR3 nucleotides are TGTGCCAGCAGTTCTTTGTGGACCGGGGAGCTGTTTTTT. Amino acids: CASSSLWTGELFF. The V gene is TRBV6-2 or TRBV6-3, the J gene TRBJ2-2, with D unresolved. Deletions cut 4 bases from V and 5 bases from J, with 8 bases between. The CDR3 sequence is 13 residues long. Germline CDR1 and CDR2: MNHEY and SVGEGT.

V is TRBV5-1 and J is TRBJ2-1; 7 bases align to TRBD2. Germline V gene sequence: CDR1 SGHRS, CDR2 YFSETQ. The ends lost 9 bases at V and 0 bases at J; junction bases unmatched: 6. This CDR3 region has 14 residues. The CDR3 coding sequence is TGCGCCACCGCAGCGGGGACCTCCTACAATGAGCAGTTCTTC. Its translation is CATAAGTSYNEQFF.

The rearrangement uses TRBV19 and TRBJ2-7; TRBD1 is a possible D gene (6 bases). V was clipped by 7 bases and J by 3 bases, with 16 bases between them. This CDR3 is 14 amino acids long. Germline CDR1 LNHDA, CDR2 SQIVND (reference sequence). CDR3 DNA: TGTGCCAGTACCCCAGGGGTAGGTCGCTACGAGCAGTACTTC. Translated, it gives CASTPGVGRYEQYF. The full variable domain, completed using reference TRBV19 and TRBJ2-7, is DGGITQSPKYLFRKEGQNVTLSCEQNLNHDAMYWYRQDPGQGLRLIYYSQIVNDFQKGDIAEGYSVSREKKESFPLTVTSAQKNPTAFYLCASTPGVGRYEQYFGPGTRLTVT.

V gene TRBV19 combines with J gene TRBJ1-1; no reliable D call. Germline V lookup: CDR1 LNHDA, CDR2 SQIVND (reference sequence). This CDR3 is built from 13 residues. V lost 0 bases and J 7 bases, leaving 9 bases between the germline ends. CDR3 protein: CASSIDKGYEAFF. The CDR3 coding sequence is TGTGCCAGTAGTATAGATAAGGGATATGAAGCTTTCTTT.